This T cell receptor beta chain was obtained from a study of shared clonotypes between healthy human individuals. The CD4+ fraction was divided into a CD45RA+ naive subset and a CD45RA-negative memory subset. The CDR3 totals 19 residues. CDR1 is SNHLY and CDR2 is FYNNEI in the germline V gene. V was cut by 6 bases and J by 9 bases, with 32 bases left in between. TCRdb's copy holds only in-frame clones and misses some; the assay was immunoSEQ multiplex PCR. Here the sample spans over a million clones, around 78% being singletons. The clonotype originates from a man aged 18 to 30 in good health. Some clones in this sample may be carry-over from other donors' samples. V is TRBV2 and J is TRBJ2-2; D is possibly TRBD2 (6 bases). Sequencing input: memory CD4+ T cells from PBMCs. As to subset: CD45RA-negative fraction. The CDR3 spells CASRPGGRGSFRAEWELFF. The DNA for the CDR3 is TGTGCCAGCAGACCCGGGGGTAGAGGGTCGTTTCGAGCGGAGTGGGAGCTGTTTTTT.